The 21 T cell receptor beta chains reported below all come from one sample, sequenced in a study of T cells in women clearing cervical HPV infection. TCRdb keeps only in-frame clones here, not all; method: immunoSEQ multiplex PCR. The table lists about 18,000 clones. Sequenced sample: blood buffy coat. The source of these receptors is a woman aged 18-70 years with a cervical HPV16 infection that either progressed to CIN3+ or cleared (not recorded which).

Regarding this clone: The CDR3 end is not reached by the read, which stops 3 residues before it; the germline J gene fills it in. The J gene is TRBJ2-7, the V gene TRBV4-1; possible D gene TRBD1, 6 bases. With 4 bases removed from V and 2 bases from J, the gap between germline ends came to 18 bases. Germline CDR1 is MGHRA and CDR2 is YSYEKL. The CDR3 contains 16 residues. The DNA read from the CDR3 is TGCGCCAGCAGCCCCGGTATTCGGACAGAACCCTACGAG. Its translation is CASSPGIRTEPYE. The whole CDR3 sequence reads CASSPGIRTEPYEQYF.

Points on this clone: The observed sequence ends 3 residues before the CDR3 terminus, with the missing tail filled in from the germline J gene. The chain couples TRBV12-3 or TRBV12-4 to TRBJ1-1; D unresolved. The CDR3 spans 13 residues. Trimming stripped 3 bases from V and 1 base from J, with 6 bases between. The CDR3 DNA, read in part, is TGTGCCAGCAGTTTGGCGGGGAACACTGAA. Its translation: CASSLAGNTE. The whole CDR3 reads CASSLAGNTEAFF.

With respect to this clone: The CDR3 is cut off 3 residues early in the read; its end comes from the germline J gene. The V gene is TRBV2, the J gene TRBJ2-7; 11 positions match TRBD2. There are 14 residues in the CDR3. Germline CDR1 and CDR2: SNHLY and FYNNEI. Trimming removed 6 bases from V and 4 bases from J; junction bases left unmatched: 5. The part of the CDR3 DNA that was read is TGTGCCAGCAGCGAAACTAGCGGGAGTTACGAG. It translates to CASSETSGSYE. The whole CDR3 protein is CASSETSGSYEQYF.

Regarding this clone: The read comes to an end 3 residues before the CDR3 does, leaving the germline J gene to fill in the end. J is TRBJ1-2 and V is TRBV18; no firm D call. Per the germline V gene, CDR1 is KGHSH and CDR2 is LQKENI. Trimming removed 2 bases at V and 4 bases at J, with 11 bases between. This CDR3 contains 14 residues. The part of the CDR3 DNA that was read is TGTGCCAGCTCACCAAGTCCGGTCACCTATGGC. Translation: CASSPSPVTYG. The CDR3, in full, reads CASSPSPVTYGYTF.

Comments on this clone: Coverage ceases 3 residues before the CDR3 finishes, and the germline J gene fills in the end. J is TRBJ1-1 and V is TRBV5-5; 12 bases are a match to TRBD1. CDR3 length: 14 amino acids. CDR1 is SGHKS and CDR2 is YYEKEE in the germline V gene (reference sequence). Trimming removed 6 bases from V and 6 bases from J; junction bases left unmatched: 6. The CDR3 DNA, read in part, is TGTGCCAGCACAACTGGGACAGGGGGCGCTGAA. Its translation: CASTTGTGGAE. The CDR3 as a whole reads CASTTGTGGAEAFF.

About this clone itself: The observed sequence ends 3 residues before the CDR3 terminus, with the missing tail filled in from the germline J gene. This rearrangement joins TRBV7-9 to TRBJ2-1; D is undetermined. The ends were cut back, 2 bases at V and 6 bases at J, with 8 bases in the middle. The CDR3 has 13 residues. The germline V gene has CDR1 SEHNR and CDR2 FQNEAQ (reference sequence). The CDR3 region is CASSLPPSNEQFF. Incomplete CDR3 DNA: TGTGCCAGCAGCTTACCTCCTTCCAATGAG.

Regarding this clone: The CDR3 goes on 3 residues after the read ends, and that part is filled in from the germline J gene. The chain employs TRBV12-3 or TRBV12-4 and TRBJ2-5; 8 bases agree with TRBD2. This CDR3 has 13 amino acids. Trimming at V came to 6 bases and at J to 4 bases, leaving 4 bases not matched to a gene. The CDR3 is CASRGAGVETQYF. The DNA read from the CDR3 is TGTGCCAGCAGGGGAGCGGGGGTAGAGACC.

This chain's CDR3 is CASSPGQGAETQYF. CDR3 DNA (partial): TGCGCCAGCAGTCCGGGACAGGGGGCGGAGACC. The gene calls are TRBV5-1 and TRBJ2-5; 12 bases fit TRBD1. The read stops 3 residues short of the end of the CDR3; the missing end is completed from the germline J gene. The CDR3 is made up of 14 amino acids. Germline values: CDR1 SGHRS, CDR2 YFSETQ. Trimming at V came to 5 bases and at J to 5 bases, leaving 4 bases not matched to a gene.

As for this clone: From the germline J gene comes the end of the CDR3, since the read stops 3 residues before it. The chain carries TRBV20-1 and TRBJ2-5; D is unresolved. The CDR3 contains 13 residues. Germline V CDR1 and CDR2: DFQATT, SNEGSKA (reference sequence). Trimming took off 3 bases at V and 2 bases at J, with 10 bases between the two ends. The sequenced part of the CDR3 DNA is TGCAGTGCTAGCCAGGATCCACAAGAGACC. Its protein is CSASQDPQET. The whole CDR3 is CSASQDPQETQYF.

Regarding this clone: The read finishes 3 residues shy of the CDR3 end, and the germline J gene is used to complete it. V gene TRBV7-9 combines with J gene TRBJ2-1; TRBD1 is a possible D gene (6 bases). The germline V gene encodes CDR1 SEHNR and CDR2 FQNEAQ (reference sequence). Trimming stripped 1 base from V and 4 bases from J, with 11 bases between. The CDR3 covers 15 residues. CDR3 protein: CASSLGGQVYNEQFF. The covered CDR3 bases are TGTGCCAGCAGCTTAGGGGGGCAGGTGTACAATGAG.

This clone shows up as medium-sized by frequency. The read ends 3 residues before the CDR3 terminus; that terminus is restored from the germline J gene. The chain recombines TRBV4-1 with TRBJ2-7, with D tentatively TRBD2 (5 bases). V gave up 6 bases and J gave up 2 bases, with 11 bases separating them. CDR3 length: 13 residues. Germline values: CDR1 MGHRA, CDR2 YSYEKL. The CDR3 region is CASSIASTYEQYF. CDR3 bases read: TGCGCCAGCAGTATCGCTAGCACCTACGAG.

As for this clone: Sequencing ends 3 residues short of the CDR3 end; the germline J gene provides the rest. The rearrangement links TRBV7-3 to TRBJ2-5, with 9 bases aligning to TRBD1. Germline CDR1 and CDR2: SGHTA and FQGTGA. V trimming: 4 bases; J trimming: 0 bases; junction bases outside the gene matches: 9. The CDR3 is 17 residues long. This chain's CDR3 is CASSWNLGTGYQETQYF. CDR3 DNA, as far as it was read: TGTGCCAGCAGCTGGAATTTAGGGACAGGGTACCAAGAGACC.

As to this clone: The read terminates 3 residues ahead of where the CDR3 ends, so the germline J gene completes it. The chain combines TRBV4-1 with TRBJ1-1; D may be TRBD1 (6 bases). Between the trimmed V and J ends, which lost 6 bases and 2 bases, there was a span of 16 bases. Germline CDR1 and CDR2: MGHRA and YSYEKL. The CDR3 totals 15 residues. The DNA read from the CDR3 is TGCGCCAGCAGGCACAACCGGGACATTAACACTGAA. Its protein is CASRHNRDINTE. The whole CDR3 sequence is CASRHNRDINTEAFF.

As regards this clone: The read is 3 residues too short to cover the CDR3 end, so that end is filled in from the germline J gene. This chain joins TRBV2 and TRBJ2-7; 7 bases are a match to TRBD1. The CDR3 spans 16 residues. Trimming cost V 1 base and J 5 bases; bases outside gene matches: 11. Germline CDR1 is SNHLY and CDR2 is FYNNEI. The CDR3 DNA, read in part, is TGTGCCAGCAGTGAAGGAGGGGGCGGGCTCAGGGACGAG. Its translation is CASSEGGGGLRDE. The whole CDR3 reads CASSEGGGGLRDEQYF.

A note on this clone: The read finishes 3 residues shy of the CDR3 end, and the germline J gene is used to complete it. J is TRBJ1-2 and V is TRBV12-3 or TRBV12-4; unclear D gene. The CDR3 is made up of 14 amino acids. Trimming removed 3 bases at V and 5 bases at J, with 13 bases between. Partial CDR3 DNA: TGTGCCAGCAGTTTCGGTCTGGCGGTATATGGC. Protein sequence: CASSFGLAVYG. The CDR3 in full is CASSFGLAVYGYTF.

CDR3 bases read: TGTGCCAGTAATTCGGACAGGGATGGGATTCAGCCC. Its protein is CASNSDRDGIQP. The CDR3 in its entirety is CASNSDRDGIQPQHF. The rearrangement joins TRBV19 to TRBJ1-5; 8 positions match TRBD1. The read terminates 3 residues before the CDR3 end, so the remaining end is supplied by the germline J gene. After removal of 7 bases from V and 6 bases from J, the junction contained 11 bases not matched to a gene. The CDR3 runs to 15 residues. Germline assignment: CDR1 LNHDA and CDR2 SQIVND (reference sequence).

As to this clone: Sequencing ends 3 residues short of the CDR3 end; the germline J gene provides the rest. The rearrangement joins TRBV7-2 to TRBJ2-5; TRBD2 agrees at 8 bases. J lost 5 bases, V lost 5 bases, and 7 bases had no gene match. Germline V CDR1 and CDR2: SGHTA, FQGNSA. The CDR3 spans 14 residues. CDR3 amino acids: CASSTGRGGETQYF. CDR3 bases read: TGTGCCAGCAGCACCGGACGGGGGGGGGAGACC.

With respect to this clone: The CDR3 end is not reached by the read, which stops 3 residues before it; the germline J gene fills it in. The chain combines TRBV11-3 with TRBJ1-2; 7 positions match TRBD1. The germline V gene encodes CDR1 SGHNT and CDR2 YENEEA. Unmatched junction bases numbered 5, after V lost 6 bases and J lost 7 bases. The CDR3 contains 12 residues. The CDR3 loop is CASSPQGSGYTF. Partial CDR3 DNA: TGTGCCAGCAGTCCACAGGGGTCTGGC. Together with reference TRBV11-3 and TRBJ1-2, the CDR3 gives the full variable domain: EAGVVQSPRYKIIEKKQPVAFWCNPISGHNTLYWYLQNLGQGPELLIRYENEEAVDDSQLPKDRFSAERLKGVDSTLKIQPAELGDSAVYLCASSPQGSGYTFGSGTRLTVV.

Notes on this clone: The CDR3 goes on 3 residues after the read ends, and that part is filled in from the germline J gene. This chain links TRBV19 with TRBJ2-4, with D perhaps matching TRBD1 (6 bases). The CDR3 has 16 residues. Germline loops: CDR1 LNHDA, CDR2 SQIVND (reference sequence). Between the trimmed V and J ends, which lost 4 bases and 7 bases, there was a span of 20 bases. The sequenced CDR3 bases are TGTGCCAGTAGTAGCTCGCTTGGGCAGGGGATGAACATT. This encodes CASSSSLGQGMNI. The complete CDR3 protein is CASSSSLGQGMNIQYF. The full variable domain, in which reference TRBV19 and TRBJ2-4 provide the parts outside the CDR3, is DGGITQSPKYLFRKEGQNVTLSCEQNLNHDAMYWYRQDPGQGLRLIYYSQIVNDFQKGDIAEGYSVSREKKESFPLTVTSAQKNPTAFYLCASSSSLGQGMNIQYFGAGTRLSVL.

For this clone: Read sequence stops 3 residues before the CDR3 end, and the germline J gene provides the missing end. The chain links TRBV3-1 (or the pseudogene TRBV3-2) to TRBJ2-2; 7 positions agree with TRBD1. The germline V gene encodes CDR1 LGHDT and CDR2 YNNKEL (reference sequence). This CDR3 has 13 amino acids. The V and J ends lost 6 bases and 6 bases, in that order; junction bases with no gene match: 4. Incomplete CDR3 DNA: TGTGCCAGCAGACAGGGGTACGCCGGGGAG. This translates into CASRQGYAGE. The CDR3, in full, reads CASRQGYAGELFF.

Comments on this clone: The read comes to an end 3 residues before the CDR3 does, leaving the germline J gene to fill in the end. The chain carries TRBV6-4 and TRBJ1-5; 7 nucleotides line up with TRBD1. Losses at the gene ends were 1 base for V and 7 bases for J; bases not matched to a gene: 13. The CDR3 totals 17 residues. Germline V gives CDR1 MRHNA, CDR2 SNTAGT. The CDR3 protein is CASSDFLWEGGRQPQHF. The sequenced CDR3 bases are TGTGCCAGCAGTGACTTTTTGTGGGAAGGGGGCCGACAGCCC.